A selection of T cell receptor beta chains follows, all from one sample in a study of a mutant IDH1 vaccine in newly diagnosed glioma. This table comes from immunoSEQ multiplex PCR, and its TCRdb copy is limited to in-frame clones, with some not included. The sample has about 68,000 clones; 60% to 85% are singletons. The sample in question was PBMCs, obtained from a glioma patient treated with radiotherapy, temozolomide or both. Receptors were obtained from a man aged 50-59 years with glioma. Both conserved end residues are part of each CDR3.

>TRBV7-8
CASSLQDSYEQYF
>TRBV10-3
CAINPARGISQVGGYTF
>TRBV5-4
CASSGGQSRSYEQYF
>TRBV30
CAWQRGQSSGNTIYF
>TRBV9
CASSVADSYQPQHF
>TRBV30
CAWSPGPGPQHF
>TRBV7-9
CASSITGTGPYEQYF
>TRBV7-2
CASSLRYGRGNTGELFF
>TRBV25-1
CASSEWAGENQPQHF
>TRBV5-8
CASSWEEELFF
>TRBV12-2
CASRPGTSDGSSYEQYF
>TRBV19
CASTRGTFGQPQHF
>TRBV7-2
CASSLVGPYSNQPQHF
>TRBV18
CASSPGQLSGNTIYF
>TRBV7-2
CASSSYRGSYTF
>TRBV7-9
CAGAGQENTEAFF
>TRBV5-6
CASSLTGTGLNTQYF
>TRBV6-5
CASTQGVGSGNTIYF
>TRBV5-1
CASSPGQGYGYTF
>TRBV4-3
CASSQDHGEFNEQFF
>TRBV7-9
CASSTRDSQLRAFF
>TRBV19
CASRLGGMNTEAFF
>TRBV5-4
CASSLSGGGTEAFF
>TRBV2
CASSGDRNTEAFF
>TRBV18
CASSPVTQWEAFF
>TRBV19
CASTQTGFYGYTF
>TRBV4-1
CASSQAIWGWAQHF
>TRBV6-1
CASSEKGRWLNTEAFF
>TRBV6-5
CASRPVVSYEQYF
>TRBV27
CASSLAFGDEQYF
>TRBV7-2
CASSPRRDRGYYEQYF
>TRBV4-1
CASSQDIRTATNEKLFF
>TRBV7-9
CASSLEGGQGGEKLFF
>TRBV10-1
CASSKQGPYSGNTIYF
>TRBV5-4
CASSLMSGRGGNNEQFF